Given below is one T cell receptor beta chain in context. The source of the sample is a study of shared clonotypes between healthy human individuals. The authors split each subset's genomic DNA evenly across several immunoSEQ plates. Each replicate PCR on the sorted subsets used about 220 ng DNA (around 31,000 T cell genomes). In the authors' workflow: Without quality scores, immunoSEQ junctional reads could not be filtered like full-length reads. TCRdb keeps only in-frame clones here, not all; method: immunoSEQ multiplex PCR. V and J calls and clone size are as listed in that table; D and trimming were resolved from the DNA. The data contain more than 2 million clones, about 95% of them singletons. The CDR3 totals 14 residues. V was clipped by 3 bases and J by 7 bases, with 13 bases between them. CDR1 and CDR2 from the germline V gene are MGHDK and SYGVNS.

The chain uses TRBV25-1 and TRBJ2-1, with D perhaps being TRBD1 or TRBD2 (5 bases each). Source material: naive CD4+ T cells sorted from blood. Subset of the sample: CD45RA+ positively selected. This receptor was taken from a young man in good health. The CDR3 bases are TGTGCCAGCAGTGACGGGACCTGGGAGAATGAGCAGTTCTTC. The encoded protein is CASSDGTWENEQFF. Drawing the rest from reference TRBV25-1 and TRBJ2-1, the complete variable domain is EADIYQTPRYLVIGTGKKITLECSQTMGHDKMYWYQQDPGMELHLIHYSYGVNSTEKGDLSSESTVSRIRTEHFPLTLESARPSHTSQYLCASSDGTWENEQFFGPGTRLTVL.